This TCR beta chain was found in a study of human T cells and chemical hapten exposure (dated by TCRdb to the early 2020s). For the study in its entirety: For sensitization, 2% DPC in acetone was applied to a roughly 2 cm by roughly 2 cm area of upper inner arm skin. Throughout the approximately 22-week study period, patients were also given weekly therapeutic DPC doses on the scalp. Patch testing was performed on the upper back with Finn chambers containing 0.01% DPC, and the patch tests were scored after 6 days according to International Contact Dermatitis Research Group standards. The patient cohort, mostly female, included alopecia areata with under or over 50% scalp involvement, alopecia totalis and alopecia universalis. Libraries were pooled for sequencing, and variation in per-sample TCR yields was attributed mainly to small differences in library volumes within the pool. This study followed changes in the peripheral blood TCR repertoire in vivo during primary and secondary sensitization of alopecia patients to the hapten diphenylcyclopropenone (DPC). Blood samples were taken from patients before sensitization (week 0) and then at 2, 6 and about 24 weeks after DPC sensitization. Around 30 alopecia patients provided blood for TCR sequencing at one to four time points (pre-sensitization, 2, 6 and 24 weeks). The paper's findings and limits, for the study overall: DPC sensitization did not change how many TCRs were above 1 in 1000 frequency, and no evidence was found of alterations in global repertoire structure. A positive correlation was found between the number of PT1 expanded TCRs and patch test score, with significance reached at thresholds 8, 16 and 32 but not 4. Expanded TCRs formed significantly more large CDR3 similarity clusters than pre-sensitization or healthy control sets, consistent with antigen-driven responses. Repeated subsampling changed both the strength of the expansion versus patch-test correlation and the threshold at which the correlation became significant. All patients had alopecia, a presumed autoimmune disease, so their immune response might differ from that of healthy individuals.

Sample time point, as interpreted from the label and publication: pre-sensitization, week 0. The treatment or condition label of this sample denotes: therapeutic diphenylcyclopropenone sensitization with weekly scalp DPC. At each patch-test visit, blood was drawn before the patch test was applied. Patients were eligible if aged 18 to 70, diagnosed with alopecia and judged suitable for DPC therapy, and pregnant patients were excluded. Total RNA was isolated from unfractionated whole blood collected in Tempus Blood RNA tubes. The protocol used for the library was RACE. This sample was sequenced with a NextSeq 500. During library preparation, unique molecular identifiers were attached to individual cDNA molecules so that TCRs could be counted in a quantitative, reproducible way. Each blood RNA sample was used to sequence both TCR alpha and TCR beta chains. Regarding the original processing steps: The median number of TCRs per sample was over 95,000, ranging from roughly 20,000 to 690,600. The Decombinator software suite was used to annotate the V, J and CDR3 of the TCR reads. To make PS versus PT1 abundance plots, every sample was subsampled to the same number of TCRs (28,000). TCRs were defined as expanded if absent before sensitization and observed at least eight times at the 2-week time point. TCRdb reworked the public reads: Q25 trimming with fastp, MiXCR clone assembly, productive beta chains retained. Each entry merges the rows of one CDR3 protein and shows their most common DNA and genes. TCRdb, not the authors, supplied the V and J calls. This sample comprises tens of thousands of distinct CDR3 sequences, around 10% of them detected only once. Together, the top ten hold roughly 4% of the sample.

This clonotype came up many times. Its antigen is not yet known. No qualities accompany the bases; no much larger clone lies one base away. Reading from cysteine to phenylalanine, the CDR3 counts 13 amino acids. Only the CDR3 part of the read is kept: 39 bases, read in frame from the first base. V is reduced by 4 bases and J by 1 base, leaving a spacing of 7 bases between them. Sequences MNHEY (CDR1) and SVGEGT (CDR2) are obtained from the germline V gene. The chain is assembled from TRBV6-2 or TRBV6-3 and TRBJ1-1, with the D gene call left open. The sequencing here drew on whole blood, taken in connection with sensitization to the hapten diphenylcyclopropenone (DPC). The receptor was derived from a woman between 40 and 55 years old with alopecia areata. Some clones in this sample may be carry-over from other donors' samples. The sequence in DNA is TGTGCCAGCAGTTTCCGGGGGAACACTGAAGCTTTCTTT. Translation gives CASSFRGNTEAFF.